Listed here are 29 T cell receptor beta chains from one sample, sequenced in a study of T cells in Graves' hyperthyroidism and ophthalmopathy. Amplification targeted TCR beta CDR3 regions from RNA transcripts. The TCR CDR3 first-round RT-PCR relied on the HTBI primer set. MiXCR, applied by TCRdb to the multiplex PCR reads, yields one record per CDR3 protein. In the table there are a few hundred thousand distinct CDR3 sequences, under 15% of which are singletons. The source material was blood. These TCRs come from a woman in her twenties or thirties with Graves' hyperthyroidism.

The sample holds a few counts of this clonotype. The V call is TRBV3-1, the J call TRBJ2-7; perhaps D is TRBD1 or TRBD2 (5 bases each). Trimming took 4 bases from V and 9 from J, leaving 25 bases between them. CDR1 LGHDT and CDR2 YNNKEL come from the germline V gene (reference sequence). The CDR3 has 16 amino acids. The CDR3 loop is CASSPLSGTPFSVQYF. In DNA, the CDR3 is TGTGCCAGCAGCCCCCTATCCGGGACCCCTTTCAGTGTGCAGTACTTC.

This clonotype was seen ten or more times. The chain couples TRBV7-2 to TRBJ2-5, with 12 bases lining up with TRBD2. The germline V gene encodes CDR1 SGHTA and CDR2 FQGNSA. The trim removed 3 bases at V and 5 bases at J, leaving 7 bases unmatched. The length of the CDR3 is 16 residues. The CDR3 nucleotides read TGTGCCAGCAGCTTCGGGGGAACTAGCGGGAGGGAGACCCAGTACTTC. Translation: CASSFGGTSGRETQYF.

In this sample, this clonotype turned up many times. The chain employs TRBV7-2 and TRBJ2-7; D is undetermined. Trimming cost V 0 bases and J 0 bases, with 9 bases left between them. The CDR3 has 15 amino acids. CDR1 SGHTA and CDR2 FQGNSA come from the germline V gene. Here the CDR3 reads CASSLAPSYSYEQYF. In DNA form, the CDR3 reads TGTGCCAGCAGCTTAGCTCCCTCGTACTCCTACGAGCAGTACTTC. Filled out from reference TRBV7-2 and TRBJ2-7, the complete variable domain reads GAGVSQSPSNKVTEKGKDVELRCDPISGHTALYWYRQSLGQGLEFLIYFQGNSAPDKSGLPSDRFSAERTGGSVSTLTIQRTQQEDSAVYLCASSLAPSYSYEQYFGPGTRLTVT.

The V gene is TRBV2, the J gene TRBJ1-3; tentatively, D is TRBD1 (5 bases). This CDR3 is 16 amino acids long. Trimming removed 9 bases at V and 2 bases at J, with 20 bases between. CDR1 and CDR2 from the germline V gene are SNHLY and FYNNEI. This CDR3 reads CASTTVAGLAGNTIYF. The CDR3 coding sequence is TGTGCCAGTACTACTGTCGCAGGGTTAGCTGGAAACACCATATATTTT.

This clonotype was picked up many times. The rearrangement joins TRBV7-2 to TRBJ2-7; no clear D. CDR3 length: 13 amino acids. The germline V gene encodes CDR1 SGHTA and CDR2 FQGNSA. V was cut by 2 bases and J by 3 bases, with 8 bases left in between. CDR3 loop: CASSLLVDYEQYF. CDR3 bases: TGTGCCAGCAGCTTACTCGTGGACTACGAGCAGTACTTC.

The table lists this clonotype with many counts. This rearrangement joins TRBV2 to TRBJ1-5; D call uncertain. V was shortened by 2 bases and J by 7 bases, with 6 bases between the two germline ends. The CDR3 runs 12 residues. CDR1 is SNHLY, CDR2 FYNNEI, per germline. The CDR3 sequence is CASSEIRQPQHF. DNA for the CDR3: TGTGCCAGCAGTGAAATACGACAGCCCCAGCATTTT.

This clonotype was seen at least ten times. This chain joins TRBV27 and TRBJ2-7, with 13 bases fitting TRBD2. Germline CDR1 and CDR2: MNHEY and SMNVEV (reference sequence). J gave up 2 bases and V 5 bases, and 9 bases lay outside the gene matches. This CDR3 is built from 17 residues. The CDR3 coding sequence is TGTGCCAGCAGTAACACCCCACTAGCGGGAGGGCCCTACGAGCAGTACTTC. Translation: CASSNTPLAGGPYEQYF.

There are a few counts of this clonotype. The CDR3 region has the DNA TGTGCCAGTAGAGGGGGGGCTGAAGCTTTCTTT. Its translation is CASRGGAEAFF. This sequence joins TRBV19 and TRBJ1-1; D perhaps matches TRBD1 (6 bases). Germline-derived CDR1 and CDR2 are LNHDA and SQIVND (reference sequence). This CDR3 is 11 amino acids long. V was trimmed by 6 bases and J by 6 bases, leaving 8 bases between them.

This clonotype was recorded many times. The rearrangement links TRBV28 to TRBJ2-2; D is uncertain. Germline CDR1 is MDHEN and CDR2 is SYDVKM. The CDR3 has 13 residues. The V end was cut by 7 bases, the J end by 5 bases, with 11 bases between. The CDR3 sequence: CASTLFRTGELFF. The CDR3 DNA sequence: TGTGCCAGCACCCTATTTAGGACCGGGGAGCTGTTTTTT.

The V and J genes are TRBV7-2 and TRBJ2-7; no clear D gene. The CDR3 sequence is 12 residues long. Germline-derived CDR1 and CDR2 are SGHTA and FQGNSA. V lost 3 bases, J lost 6 bases, and 9 bases lay in between. The DNA of the CDR3 is TGTGCCAGCAGCTTTTGGTCCGGCGAGCAGTACTTC. This codes for CASSFWSGEQYF.

There are a few counts of this clonotype. The genes are TRBV20-1 and TRBJ1-1; D possibly corresponds to TRBD1 (5 bases). The CDR3 has 14 residues. The V and J ends lost 2 bases and 6 bases respectively, with 16 bases between them. CDR1 and CDR2 from the germline V gene are DFQATT and SNEGSKA (reference sequence). CDR3 residues: CSARPGTDRSEAFF. The CDR3 DNA follows: TGCAGTGCTAGACCAGGCACTGACAGATCTGAAGCTTTCTTT.

Only a few counts were recorded for this clonotype. V is TRBV4-1 and J is TRBJ2-2, with TRBD1 matching 8 bases. The CDR3 spans 15 residues. CDR1 and CDR2 from the germline V gene are MGHRA and YSYEKL. Unmatched junction bases numbered 7, after V lost 4 bases and J lost 6 bases. Written as DNA, the CDR3 is TGCGCCAGCAGCCTGTGGACAGGGAGCCCCGGGGAGCTGTTTTTT. This encodes CASSLWTGSPGELFF.

A few counts support this clonotype. The chain carries TRBV7-6 and TRBJ2-1; the D is unclear. The germline V and J ends were trimmed by 3 bases and 0 bases, with 9 bases remaining between them. Germline V gene sequence: CDR1 SGHVS, CDR2 FNYEAQ. This CDR3 region has 15 residues. The CDR3 region has the DNA TGTGCCAGCAGCTTCGAAGGGCCCTCCTACAATGAGCAGTTCTTC. Translating it yields CASSFEGPSYNEQFF.

Points on this clonotype: A read error may produce the germline difference seen at one junction end. As DNA, the CDR3 is TGTGCCAGCAGCCAGGACAGGAGGTTCGTGACCTACGAGCAGTTCTTC. This sequence encodes CASSQDRRFVTYEQFF. V and J are TRBV5-1 and TRBJ2-7; TRBD1 agrees at 7 bases. The DNA end lines up better with TRBJ2-1; the J call may be wrong. There are 16 residues in the CDR3. Germline loops: CDR1 SGHRS, CDR2 YFSETQ.

This clonotype appeared a few times. The chain links TRBV20-1 to TRBJ2-7; 9 bases agree with TRBD1. The CDR3 sequence is 13 residues long. The germline V gene encodes CDR1 DFQATT and CDR2 SNEGSKA (reference sequence). V shed 5 bases, J shed 3 bases, and the junction held 5 bases outside the gene matches. In DNA form, the CDR3 reads TGCAGTGCTGCAGGGACAGGGATCTACGAGCAGTACTTC. It encodes CSAAGTGIYEQYF.

This clonotype has a count of ten or more. The chain carries TRBV18 and TRBJ1-5, with D unclear. Germline-derived CDR1 and CDR2 are KGHSH and LQKENI. The CDR3 sequence is 12 residues long. V lost 5 bases and J 7 bases, leaving 9 bases between the germline ends. Written as DNA, the CDR3 is TGTGCCAGCTCAAAGGGTGGACAGCCCCAGCATTTT. Its translation is CASSKGGQPQHF.

This clonotype occurred many times. The chain joins TRBV5-1 to TRBJ2-7; 8 bases line up with TRBD2. After removal of 3 bases from V and 7 bases from J, the junction contained 3 bases not matched to a gene. CDR3 length: 12 amino acids. CDR1 is SGHRS, CDR2 YFSETQ, per germline. The DNA of the CDR3 is TGCGCCAGCAGCTCGGGACTAGAGGAGCAGTACTTC. Its protein product is CASSSGLEEQYF.

This clonotype has ten or more counts. V gene TRBV18 combines with J gene TRBJ1-5; maybe TRBD1 (5 bases). CDR1 KGHSH and CDR2 LQKENI come from the germline V gene. Trimming stripped 6 bases from V and 1 base from J, with 7 bases between. The CDR3 is 13 residues long. CDR3 region: CASSDKSNQPQHF. The CDR3, as DNA: TGTGCCAGCTCGGACAAAAGCAATCAGCCCCAGCATTTT. The full variable domain, completed using reference TRBV18 and TRBJ1-5, is NAGVMQNPRHLVRRRGQEARLRCSPMKGHSHVYWYRQLPEEGLKFMVYLQKENIIDESGMPKERFSAEFPKEGPSILRIQQVVRGDSAAYFCASSDKSNQPQHFGDGTRLSIL.

In this sample, this clonotype turned up many times. CDR3 bases: TGTGCCAGCAGTTACCGGTGGCAAGGGTACCAAGAGACCCAGTACTTC. Its translation: CASSYRWQGYQETQYF. V and J are TRBV6-2 or TRBV6-3 and TRBJ2-5; D is ambiguous. CDR3 length: 16 residues. CDR1 MNHEY and CDR2 SVGEGT come from the germline V gene. The V gene lost 2 bases and the J gene lost 0 bases, with 13 bases spanning the gap.

This sequence joins TRBV14 and TRBJ1-1; maybe TRBD1 (5 bases). Trimming pared 4 bases from V and 6 bases from J, leaving 15 bases between. The CDR3 has 14 residues. Germline CDR1 and CDR2: SGHDN and FVKESK. CDR3 amino acids: CASSLRGGFAEAFF. As DNA, the CDR3 is TGTGCCAGCAGCCTTCGGGGGGGGTTCGCTGAAGCTTTCTTT. The full variable domain, in which reference TRBV14 and TRBJ1-1 provide the parts outside the CDR3, is EAGVTQFPSHSVIEKGQTVTLRCDPISGHDNLYWYRRVMGKEIKFLLHFVKESKQDESGMPNNRFLAERTGGTYSTLKVQPAELEDSGVYFCASSLRGGFAEAFFGQGTRLTVV.

This clonotype was counted only a few times. The V and J genes are TRBV19 and TRBJ1-1, with unresolved D. This CDR3 has 13 amino acids. Trimming pared 3 bases from V and 1 base from J, leaving 6 bases between. From germline, CDR1 is LNHDA and CDR2 SQIVND (reference sequence). The CDR3 DNA reads TGTGCCAGTAGTATGGTCGGGAACACTGAAGCTTTCTTT. Its protein product is CASSMVGNTEAFF.

The chain recombines TRBV30 with TRBJ1-2, with a possible D match to TRBD1 (5 bases). The CDR3 length is 16 residues. V was trimmed by 2 bases and J by 2 bases, leaving 18 bases between them. Per the germline V gene, CDR1 is GTSNPN and CDR2 is SVGIG (reference sequence). For the CDR3, the DNA is TGTGCCTGGAGTATGTACAGGAGATCTGAGAACTATGGCTACACCTTC. This codes for CAWSMYRRSENYGYTF.

The chain links TRBV27 to TRBJ1-3, with D unclear. The CDR3 runs 15 residues. The ends were cut back, 8 bases at V and 0 bases at J, with 14 bases in the middle. The germline V gene has CDR1 MNHEY and CDR2 SMNVEV (reference sequence). In DNA, the CDR3 is TGTGCCAGCGCAAAAGTCGGGTCCTCTGGAAACACCATATATTTT. Its translation: CASAKVGSSGNTIYF.

This clonotype has more than one count but fewer than ten. The V call is TRBV29-1, the J call TRBJ2-3; 10 bases map to TRBD2. The CDR3 contains 14 residues. Germline loops: CDR1 SQVTM, CDR2 ANQGSEA. Germline trimming cut 4 bases from V and 1 base from J; bases unmatched to any gene: 2. DNA for the CDR3: TGCAGCGTTGCCGGGACTAGCGGCACAGATACGCAGTATTTT. This gives the protein CSVAGTSGTDTQYF.

The chain employs TRBV20-1 and TRBJ2-7; perhaps TRBD2 as D (5 bases). This CDR3 comprises 13 residues. The ends were cut back, 6 bases at V and 3 bases at J, with 15 bases in the middle. CDR1 DFQATT and CDR2 SNEGSKA come from the germline V gene (reference sequence). Here the CDR3 DNA reads TGCAGTGCAAGGGAAGGGAGTATCTACGAGCAGTACTTC. Protein product: CSAREGSIYEQYF.

This clonotype has a handful of counts. The V and J genes are TRBV6-1 and TRBJ2-1; the match to TRBD2 covers 11 bases. The CDR3 spans 17 residues. The junction had 13 bases not matched to a gene; V was cut back by 5 bases and J by 7 bases. CDR1 is MNHNS, CDR2 SASEGT, per germline. CDR3 in amino acids: CASSSSQTSGILNEQFF. CDR3 DNA sequence: TGTGCCAGCAGTTCTTCCCAGACTAGCGGGATCCTGAATGAGCAGTTCTTC.

The chain combines TRBV3-1 with TRBJ2-7; D is uncertain. Germline V gene sequence: CDR1 LGHDT, CDR2 YNNKEL (reference sequence). Trimming removed 2 bases from V and 0 bases from J, with 8 bases in between. The CDR3 sequence is 14 residues long. CDR3 DNA: TGTGCCAGCAGCCAATCCCCGAGCTCCTACGAGCAGTACTTC. This gives the protein CASSQSPSSYEQYF.

This clonotype was found many times. The chain carries TRBV12-3 or TRBV12-4 and TRBJ2-2; D remains unclear. The CDR3 has 13 residues. V lost 4 bases to trimming and J lost 6 bases, with 9 bases between them. The CDR3 loop is CASSYDLPGELFF. In DNA, the CDR3 is TGTGCCAGCAGTTATGACCTCCCCGGGGAGCTGTTTTTT.

The table lists this clonotype with a few counts. The V call is TRBV5-5, the J call TRBJ2-5; no reliable D call. V shed 4 bases and J shed 5 bases, with 9 bases lying between them. This CDR3 has 12 residues. Germline assignment: CDR1 SGHKS and CDR2 YYEKEE (reference sequence). This CDR3 is CASSGVRETQYF. DNA of the CDR3: TGTGCCAGCAGCGGGGTCCGGGAGACCCAGTACTTC.